The present TCR beta chain was sequenced within a study of shared clonotypes between healthy human individuals. On this clone: Antigen: not known.

General study points: Donors were few, which limited the genetic and exposure-history diversity represented.

This CDR3 is built from 15 residues. The junction had 1 base not matched to a gene; V was cut back by 0 bases and J by 1 base. CDR1 SGHNT and CDR2 YYREEE come from the germline V gene (reference sequence). The data were produced by immunoSEQ multiplex PCR, yet TCRdb's version contains in-frame clones alone and is incomplete. Here the sample spans some 1.5 million clones, more than 95% being singletons. Only Caucasian adults living in Nashville, Tennessee made up the donor group. The receptor was derived from a man aged 25-45 years in good health. The specimen sequenced was naive CD4+ T cells sorted from blood. Subset specified: CD45RA+ positively selected. V and J are TRBV5-4 and TRBJ2-7; 10 bases align to TRBD1. DNA of the CDR3: TGTGCCAGCAGCTTGGGACAGGGGGCGTCCTACGAGCAGTACTTC. This encodes CASSLGQGASYEQYF.